Each of the 9 T cell receptor beta chains below was sequenced from the same sample in a study of T cell responses to AZD1222 COVID-19 vaccine (dated by TCRdb to the early 2020s). The time point label here, explained by the study, means: baseline before first vaccination. The method behind the library was the immunoSEQ multiplex PCR assay. As stored in TCRdb, this immuneACCESS dataset retains in-frame rearrangements with V and J assigned. A fraction of the clones does not appear; measured against another copy, unresolved V genes explain less than half of the discrepancy, and the remainder lacks a known reason. This sample is represented by tens of thousands of clones; approximately 86% of them were singletons. Clones ranked in the top ten supply approximately 15% of the sample. The material sequenced was peripheral blood, taken on day 0 of AZD1222 vaccination. The source is an adult in good health.

This rearrangement joins TRBV6-1 to TRBJ1-4, with D unresolved. Trimming pared 0 bases from V and 4 bases from J, leaving 3 bases between. Germline CDR1 is MNHNS and CDR2 is SASEGT. This CDR3 region has 13 residues. The CDR3 spells CASSEAGNEKLFF. CDR3 DNA: TGTGCCAGCAGTGAAGCTGGTAATGAAAAACTGTTTTTT.

This rearrangement joins TRBV2 to TRBJ1-2, with D hard to call. Germline V gives CDR1 SNHLY, CDR2 FYNNEI. The CDR3 runs to 14 residues. Trimming shortened V by 7 bases and J by 4 bases, and 16 bases separated the two germline ends. The CDR3 is CASIVSAVSYGYTF. For the CDR3, the DNA is TGTGCCAGCATCGTTTCTGCGGTGAGCTATGGCTACACCTTC.

This clone was observed a single time. This rearrangement joins TRBV28 to TRBJ2-7, with 8 bases that match TRBD1. This CDR3 has 13 residues. Germline CDR1 MDHEN, CDR2 SYDVKM. V lost 2 bases, J lost 7 bases, and 4 bases stayed unmatched. The CDR3 DNA reads TGTGCCAGCAGTTTACCTACAGGGGGGGAGCAGTACTTC. This codes for CASSLPTGGEQYF.

The chain has TRBV28 and TRBJ1-2; D is perhaps TRBD1 (5 bases). Germline CDR1 is MDHEN and CDR2 is SYDVKM. V lost 7 bases and J lost 4, with 19 bases in between. This CDR3 contains 15 residues. CDR3 bases: TGTGCCAGCATCCCTTCCTACGGAGGGGCCTATGGCTACACCTTC. It encodes CASIPSYGGAYGYTF.

This chain connects TRBV19 to TRBJ2-7; no clear D gene. This CDR3 comprises 15 residues. Germline V gives CDR1 LNHDA, CDR2 SQIVND (reference sequence). Trimming left V 2 bases short and J 2 bases short, with 13 bases between. CDR3: CASSISPAPTYEQYF. The CDR3 bases are TGTGCCAGTAGTATATCGCCGGCCCCAACCTACGAGCAGTACTTC.

This clone was counted between two and nine times. The rearrangement links TRBV6-4 to TRBJ1-1; D not resolved. Germline V lookup: CDR1 MRHNA, CDR2 SNTAGT. The length of the CDR3 is 13 residues. The V end was cut by 0 bases, the J end by 2 bases, with 4 bases between. The CDR3 sequence: CASSDSDNTEAFF. As DNA, the CDR3 is TGTGCCAGCAGTGACTCGGACAACACTGAAGCTTTCTTT.

V usage is TRBV18 and J usage is TRBJ1-4; perhaps TRBD1 as D (6 bases). The V gene's germline CDR1 is KGHSH and CDR2 LQKENI. CDR3 length equals 16 residues. With 1 base removed from V and 5 bases from J, the gap between germline ends came to 14 bases. Here the CDR3 reads CASSPLIGQRNEKLFF. The CDR3, as DNA: TGTGCCAGCTCACCACTTATAGGACAGAGGAATGAAAAACTGTTTTTT.

J is TRBJ1-2 and V is TRBV5-5; D gene unclear. Deletions cut 4 bases from V and 4 bases from J, with 14 bases between. This CDR3 has 14 residues. Germline CDR1 SGHKS, CDR2 YYEKEE (reference sequence). CDR3 nucleotides: TGTGCCAGCAGCCGCCGAGAGCTGCTCTATGGCTACACCTTC. Its translation is CASSRRELLYGYTF. The full variable domain, rest sourced from reference TRBV5-5 and TRBJ1-2, is DAGVTQSPTHLIKTRGQQVTLRCSPISGHKSVSWYQQVLGQGPQFIFQYYEKEERGRGNFPDRFSARQFPNYSSELNVNALLLGDSALYLCASSRRELLYGYTFGSGTRLTVV.

This rearrangement joins TRBV11-2 to TRBJ2-1; 8 bases align to TRBD2. V dropped 3 bases and J dropped 8; count of bases not matched to a gene: 6. The CDR3 totals 14 residues. Germline V gene data show CDR1 as SGHAT and CDR2 as FQNNGV. CDR3 nucleotide sequence: TGTGCCAGCAGCTTGTTAAGCGGGAGTTATGAGCAGTTCTTC. It is translated as CASSLLSGSYEQFF.